Described below is a single T cell receptor beta chain sequence and its context. The sample is drawn from a study of CD8 T cells in Susac syndrome. Germline V gene sequence: CDR1 LNHNV, CDR2 YYDKDF (reference sequence). The CDR3 consists of 17 residues. Trimming took off 2 bases at V and 4 bases at J, with 18 bases between the two ends. RNA amounts of 0.5 to 1 ug underwent reverse transcription with random hexamers. It was immunoSEQ multiplex PCR that amplified TCR beta CDR3 across 54 Vbeta and 13 Jbeta. Each CDR3 protein is one row after TCRdb ran MiXCR on the immunoSEQ multiplex PCR reads. The sample comprises about 200,000 distinct CDR3 sequences, 80% to 95% of which are singletons, and around 0.14% rests with the top ten.

This TCR derives from a human donor with multiple sclerosis. Material: CD8+ T cells from PBMCs. The chain links TRBV15 to TRBJ1-5; D possibly corresponds to TRBD1 (6 bases). DNA of the CDR3: TGTGCCACCAGCAGAAAGAGGAGGGGGGCCACTAATCAGCCCCAGCATTTT. Translation: CATSRKRRGATNQPQHF. Full variable domain (rest looked up from reference TRBV15 and TRBJ1-5): DAMVIQNPRYQVTQFGKPVTLSCSQTLNHNVMYWYQQKSSQAPKLLFHYYDKDFNNEADTPDNFQSRRPNTSFCFLDIRSPGLGDTAMYLCATSRKRRGATNQPQHFGDGTRLSIL.